This is a list of T cell receptor beta chains from one sample in a study of T cells in Graves' hyperthyroidism and ophthalmopathy. TCRdb analysed the multiplex PCR reads with MiXCR anew, one entry per CDR3 protein. The sample lists 700,000 or so distinct CDR3 sequences; approximately 16% were seen once. Sequenced sample: blood. Every receptor here comes from a man younger than 35 with Graves' hyperthyroidism. Both conserved end residues are part of each CDR3.

CASGLGQPNTGELFF,TRBV12-5,TRBJ2-2
CAITLQMNTEAFF,TRBV10-3,TRBJ1-1
CASSGPRGGTGELFF,TRBV2,TRBJ2-2
CASRNSENTGELFF,TRBV2,TRBJ2-2
CASSSYGPDTQYF,TRBV7-2,TRBJ2-3
CASSLAGSGSPDTQYF,TRBV7-2,TRBJ2-3
CASSFPRQGDYEQYF,TRBV7-9,TRBJ2-7
CSAREGNYEQYF,TRBV20-1,TRBJ2-7
CSARRGILAGVRNEQFF,TRBV29-1,TRBJ2-1
CSVEEGGTSPWDEQFF,TRBV29-1,TRBJ2-1
CASTSSGSSYEQYF,TRBV6-1,TRBJ2-7
CASSVGQGTSYEQYF,TRBV3-1,TRBJ2-7
CASSLAPSSEAFF,TRBV7-8,TRBJ1-1
CAWSMARGMPQHF,TRBV30,TRBJ1-5
CASTQGEEYEQYF,TRBV12-3/TRBV12-4,TRBJ2-7
CASSFIGGGNQPQHF,TRBV28,TRBJ1-5
CASSVGNTDTQYF,TRBV9,TRBJ2-3
CASSDPRTGNYYEQYF,TRBV2,TRBJ2-7
CASQPIEATAPIGTQYF,TRBV3-1,TRBJ2-5
CSARDGTSGINNEQFF,TRBV20-1,TRBJ2-1
CASSESWTGGNQPQHF,TRBV6-1,TRBJ1-5
CASSFRDRGITGELFF,TRBV11-2,TRBJ2-2
CASSPSGRSSYNEQFF,TRBV6-2/TRBV6-3,TRBJ2-1
CASSQGGQEALYEQYF,TRBV4-1,TRBJ2-7
CATSDSLYGYTF,TRBV24-1,TRBJ1-2
CASSQDNLRGPSGRWYEQYF,TRBV4-1,TRBJ2-7
CASSFRIGGDPRYEQYF,TRBV5-1,TRBJ2-7
CSAFDSGSGDEQFF,TRBV20-1,TRBJ2-1
CASSVSRDTTNYGYTF,TRBV28,TRBJ1-2
CASSDGTSFHEQFF,TRBV6-4,TRBJ2-1
CSARPDNSYEQYF,TRBV20-1,TRBJ2-7
CASSKTGTVSNQPQHF,TRBV27,TRBJ1-5
CASSSPGWTAETYSNQPQHF,TRBV25-1,TRBJ1-5
CASSLGGLSYNEQFF,TRBV7-2,TRBJ2-1